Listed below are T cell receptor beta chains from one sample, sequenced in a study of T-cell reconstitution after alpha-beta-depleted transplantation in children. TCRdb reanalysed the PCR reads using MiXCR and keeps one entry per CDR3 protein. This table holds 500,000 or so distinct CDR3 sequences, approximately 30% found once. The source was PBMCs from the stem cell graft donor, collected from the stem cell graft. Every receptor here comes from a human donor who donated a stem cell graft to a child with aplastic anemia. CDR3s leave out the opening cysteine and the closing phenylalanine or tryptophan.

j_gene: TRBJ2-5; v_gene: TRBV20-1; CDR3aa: SAYPRGLSETQY
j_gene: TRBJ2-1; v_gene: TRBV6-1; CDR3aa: ASSPPSGRSYNEQF
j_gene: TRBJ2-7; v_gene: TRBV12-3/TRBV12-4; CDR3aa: ASTSSQGSYYEQY
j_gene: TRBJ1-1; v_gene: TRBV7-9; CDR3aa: ASSPGLGGRQAF
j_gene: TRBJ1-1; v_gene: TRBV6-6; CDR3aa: ASSYSDTEAF
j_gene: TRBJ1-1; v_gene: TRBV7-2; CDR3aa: ASASKGGAYLEAF
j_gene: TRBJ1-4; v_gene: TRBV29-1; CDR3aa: SVSLREKLF
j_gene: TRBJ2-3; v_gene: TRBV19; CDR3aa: ASSIRGTDTQY
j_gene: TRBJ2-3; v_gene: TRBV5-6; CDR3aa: ASSLALEATDTQY
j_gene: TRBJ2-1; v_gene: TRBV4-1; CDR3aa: ASSQGTGTSGPNEQF
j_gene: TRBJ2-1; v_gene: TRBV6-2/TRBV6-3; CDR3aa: ASSYSPQLAGVKNEQF
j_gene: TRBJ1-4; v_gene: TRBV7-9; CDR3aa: ASSFGGGVNEKLF
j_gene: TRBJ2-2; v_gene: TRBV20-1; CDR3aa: CAPSLSGRAGTGELF
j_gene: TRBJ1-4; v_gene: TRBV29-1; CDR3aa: SVPGLTNEKLF
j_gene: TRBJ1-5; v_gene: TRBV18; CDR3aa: ASSPGTGVSEPQH
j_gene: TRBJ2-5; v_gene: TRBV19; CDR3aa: ASTTGSLNQETQY
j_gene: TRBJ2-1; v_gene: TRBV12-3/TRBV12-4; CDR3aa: ASLPMSSYNEQF
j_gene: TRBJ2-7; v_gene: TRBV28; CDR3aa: ASSSPRRAYEQY
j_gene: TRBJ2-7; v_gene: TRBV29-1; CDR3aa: SVEGQGGYEQY
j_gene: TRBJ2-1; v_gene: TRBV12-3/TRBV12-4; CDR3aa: ASSLVSQGAHNEQF
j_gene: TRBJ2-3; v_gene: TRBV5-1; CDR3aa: ASSLAGVRRDTQY
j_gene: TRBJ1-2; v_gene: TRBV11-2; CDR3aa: ASSLSVNGYT
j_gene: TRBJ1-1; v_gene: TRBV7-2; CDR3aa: ASSRGAGGMRNTEAF
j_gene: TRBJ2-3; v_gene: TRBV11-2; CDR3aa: ASTRTGGDTQY
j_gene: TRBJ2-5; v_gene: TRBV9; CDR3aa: ASSTRNQETQY
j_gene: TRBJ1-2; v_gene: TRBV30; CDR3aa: AWSATVYGYT
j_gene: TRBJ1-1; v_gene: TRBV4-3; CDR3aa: ASSQLGGGNTEAF
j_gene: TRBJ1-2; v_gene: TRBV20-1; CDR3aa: SGVSYT
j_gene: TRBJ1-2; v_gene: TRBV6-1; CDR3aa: ASGRDVPSYGYT
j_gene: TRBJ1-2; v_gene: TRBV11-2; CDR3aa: ASSFEKGTAYGYT
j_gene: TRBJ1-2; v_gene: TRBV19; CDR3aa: ASSLVGAPGYT
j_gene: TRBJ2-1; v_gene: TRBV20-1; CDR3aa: CARASQRGRSYNEQF
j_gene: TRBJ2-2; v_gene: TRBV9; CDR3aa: ASSKAGTGELF
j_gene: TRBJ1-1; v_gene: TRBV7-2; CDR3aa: ASSWMTGMNTEAF
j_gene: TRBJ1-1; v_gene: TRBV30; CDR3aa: AWSGRARGLNTEAF
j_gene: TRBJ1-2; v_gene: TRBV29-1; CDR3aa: SVLRGGQGYGYT
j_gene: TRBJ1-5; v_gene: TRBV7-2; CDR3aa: ASSRDGWGGQPQH
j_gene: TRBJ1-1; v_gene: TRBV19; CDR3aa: ASYRNTEAF
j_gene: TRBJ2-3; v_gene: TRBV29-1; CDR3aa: SAWPGIRGDLTDTQY
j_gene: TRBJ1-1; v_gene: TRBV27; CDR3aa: ASSSLFGSGDTEAF
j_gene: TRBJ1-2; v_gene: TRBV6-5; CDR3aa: ASSYSLTGGYT
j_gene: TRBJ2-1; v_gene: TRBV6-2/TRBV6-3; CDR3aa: ASSYRTNLYNEQF
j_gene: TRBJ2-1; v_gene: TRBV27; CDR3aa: ASLAGGLTYNEQF
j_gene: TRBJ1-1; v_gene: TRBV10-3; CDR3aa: AITPGQKNTEAF
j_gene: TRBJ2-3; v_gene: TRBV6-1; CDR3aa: ASNPGPLDTQY
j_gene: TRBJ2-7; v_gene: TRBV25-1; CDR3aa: ASSEFTGAYEQY
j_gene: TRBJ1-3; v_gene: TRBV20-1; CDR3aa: SAPIGQGAGNTIY
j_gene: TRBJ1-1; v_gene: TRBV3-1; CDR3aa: ASSQYRVSTEAF
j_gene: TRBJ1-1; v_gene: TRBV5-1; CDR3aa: ASSLVGQGVTEAF
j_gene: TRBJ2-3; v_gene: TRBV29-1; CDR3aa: SVGPGTSGQTDTQY
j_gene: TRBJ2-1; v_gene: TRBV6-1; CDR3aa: ASRRAGLLWDNEQF
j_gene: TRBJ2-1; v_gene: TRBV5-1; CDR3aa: ASSLAPGSLNEQF
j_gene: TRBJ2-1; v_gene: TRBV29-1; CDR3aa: SLKAFNEQF
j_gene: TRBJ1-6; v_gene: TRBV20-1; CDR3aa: SAPRDRESYNSPLH
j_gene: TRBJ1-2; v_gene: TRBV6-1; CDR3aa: ASSGRGTGSYGYT
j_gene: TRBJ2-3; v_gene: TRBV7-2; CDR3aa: ASSSTGLQGADTQY
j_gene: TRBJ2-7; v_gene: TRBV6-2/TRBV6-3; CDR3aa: ASSFTWEQY
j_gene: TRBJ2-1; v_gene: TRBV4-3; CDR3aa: ASSQDRAGGPVNEQF
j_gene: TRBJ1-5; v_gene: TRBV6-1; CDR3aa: ASRLRGNSNQPRH
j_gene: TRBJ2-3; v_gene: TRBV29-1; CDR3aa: SVTLAGGHDTQY